The rows below give T cell receptor beta chains drawn from one sample of a study of radiotherapy plus CTLA-4 blockade in lung cancer. Produced via immunoSEQ multiplex PCR; TCRdb's table is partial and in-frame only. The table has about 35,000 clones, approximately 85% seen once. The sequencing here drew on peripheral blood, taken from a patient treated with radiotherapy plus ipilimumab. These receptor sequences come from a human donor with non-small cell lung cancer who had stable disease on radiotherapy plus ipilimumab. Each CDR3 is given with its conserved first and last residue. D genes are given only for firm matches. Clone size is shown for a subset of rows, as once, few, many or a class of expanded clone.

>16|TRBD2|TRBJ2-6|TRBV13|.
TGTGCCAGCAGCTTAGGGGGAGGGCTGGGGGCCAACGTCCTGACTTTC
CASSLGGGLGANVLTF
>14|.|TRBJ1-3|TRBV7-9|.
TGTGCCAGCAGCCTCCCAGGGGACGAAAACACCATATATTTT
CASSLPGDENTIYF
>14|TRBD1|TRBJ1-1|TRBV2|.
TGTGCCAGCAGCGCTGACAGGGGAAGAACTGAAGCTTTCTTT
CASSADRGRTEAFF
>14|.|TRBJ2-4|TRBV9|once
TGTGCCAGCAGCCCCTCCGGTTCTAAAAACATTCAGTACTTC
CASSPSGSKNIQYF
>14|.|TRBJ2-3|TRBV4-1|.
TGCGCCAGCAGCCAAGGTGACACCACAGATACGCAGTATTTT
CASSQGDTTDTQYF
>13|TRBD1|TRBJ2-7|TRBV30|.
TGTGCCTGGGGGACAGGGAAGAGGGACGAGCAGTACTTC
CAWGTGKRDEQYF
>14|TRBD2|TRBJ2-7|TRBV5-1|.
TGCGCCAGCAGCCTCGAAGCGGGAAGGCGGGAGCAGTACTTC
CASSLEAGRREQYF
>12|.|TRBJ2-7|TRBV30|.
TGTGCCTGGAGGGGCAGCTCCTACGAGCAGTACTTC
CAWRGSSYEQYF
>18|TRBD2|TRBJ2-6|TRBV4-1|few
TGCGCCAGCAGCTTCGGGAGGCAGGGAAACTCTGGGGCCAACGTCCTGACTTTC
CASSFGRQGNSGANVLTF
>15|.|TRBJ1-1|TRBV7-8|.
TGTGCCAGCAGCCCTACGGACGTCGGAGGGACTGAAGCTTTCTTT
CASSPTDVGGTEAFF
>16|.|TRBJ2-7|TRBV19|.
.
CASTSGFAGETYEQYF
>14|.|TRBJ2-3|TRBV10-3|.
TGTGCCATCAGTGAAGGGGTAGTCCCAGATACGCAGTATTTT
CAISEGVVPDTQYF
>11|.|TRBJ2-3|TRBV4-3|once
TGCGCCAGCAGGGAGGGACCTCCGCAGTATTTT
CASREGPPQYF
>14|TRBD1|TRBJ2-7|TRBV7-6|.
TGTGCCAGCAGCTCCGGGACAGGGTCCTACGAGCAGTACTTC
CASSSGTGSYEQYF
>13|TRBD2|TRBJ2-7|TRBV30|.
TGTGCCTGGAAACGCGGGAGGACCTACGAGCAGTACTTC
CAWKRGRTYEQYF
>15|.|TRBJ2-7|TRBV5-1|.
TGCGCCAGCAGCTTGGGGCCCGGGGATTCAAGGGAGCAGTACTTC
CASSLGPGDSREQYF
>15|.|TRBJ1-4|TRBV15|.
TGTGCCACCAGCCTGACTAGACGGCTTAATGAAAAACTGTTTTTT
CATSLTRRLNEKLFF
>16|TRBD2|TRBJ2-3|TRBV19|few
TGTGCCAGTAGTATTGAGGCCCGACTAGCTACAGATACGCAGTATTTT
CASSIEARLATDTQYF
>15|TRBD1|TRBJ2-7|TRBV30|.
TGTGCCTGGGGGGACACAGGGGGCCCCCTCTACGAGCAGTACTTC
CAWGDTGGPLYEQYF
>14|.|TRBJ1-5|TRBV2|.
TGTGCCAGCAGTGGCAGCCTAGGGGGTCAGCCCCAGCATTTT
CASSGSLGGQPQHF
>16|.|TRBJ2-3|TRBV5-4|.
TGTGCCAGCAGCCCAGCGGCCGACAGGAGCACAGATACGCAGTATTTT
CASSPAADRSTDTQYF
>12|.|TRBJ2-5|TRBV10-1|.
TGCGCCAGCAGGGCAGGGCGAGAGACCCAGTACTTC
CASRAGRETQYF
>15|TRBD2|TRBJ2-1|TRBV6-1|.
TGTGCCAGCAGGAAGAGGGGACTAGCGGGAGGCGAGCAGTTCTTC
CASRKRGLAGGEQFF
>17|.|TRBJ2-7|TRBV7-3|.
TGTGCCAGCAGCTTAATCCCAAGCCCAGCGGGTTTGTACGAGCAGTACTTC
CASSLIPSPAGLYEQYF
>14|.|TRBJ2-3|TRBV27|.
TGTGCCAGCAGCACCCCCCTCAGCGCTGATACGCAGTATTTT
CASSTPLSADTQYF
>12|TRBD1|TRBJ2-1|TRBV2|.
TGTGCCAGCAGCGACAGGGGCCCCTCACGGTTCTTC
CASSDRGPSRFF
>16|TRBD2|TRBJ2-7|TRBV7-2|.
TGTGCCAGCAGCTTGTTGCTACCTAGCGGACGCTACGAGCAGTACTTC
CASSLLLPSGRYEQYF
>16|.|TRBJ1-6|TRBV5-1|.
TGCGCCAGCAGCTTCGGGGAGGTCCCACCTAATTCACCCCTCCACTTT
CASSFGEVPPNSPLHF
>14|TRBD2|TRBJ2-1|TRBV5-1|.
TGCGCCAGCAGCCGGGACTACCCAGAGTCTGAGCAGTTCTTC
CASSRDYPESEQFF
>14|TRBD1|TRBJ2-7|TRBV7-6|.
TGTGCCAGCAGCTTAGGGGACAGCTCCTACGAGCAGTACTTC
CASSLGDSSYEQYF